This paragraph covers one T cell receptor (beta chain) sequence. Authors' analysis steps: Researchers report that nucleated cell counts were estimated from reference gene primer amplification. Only in-frame clones appear in the TCRdb table, and some are missing; sequencing was by immunoSEQ multiplex PCR. V and J calls and clone size follow that table, whereas D and trimming were derived from the DNA. Here the sample spans under 150,000 clones, approximately 88% being singletons. Germline V gives CDR1 MNHEY, CDR2 SVGAGI. Trimming pared 5 bases from V and 3 bases from J, leaving 10 bases between. This CDR3 contains 14 residues. The data originate from a study of blood T cell repertoires in COVID-19. At the level of the study: T cells, B-cell-depleted T cells, or PBMCs provided the cDNA or gDNA that served as material.

The specimen was peripheral blood. V usage is TRBV6-5 and J usage is TRBJ1-4; D might be TRBD1 (6 bases). The sequence came from a human donor in a cohort sampled during active COVID-19. CDR3 region: CASSQGWANEKLFF. For the CDR3, the DNA is TGTGCCAGCAGTCAGGGGTGGGCTAATGAAAAACTGTTTTTT.